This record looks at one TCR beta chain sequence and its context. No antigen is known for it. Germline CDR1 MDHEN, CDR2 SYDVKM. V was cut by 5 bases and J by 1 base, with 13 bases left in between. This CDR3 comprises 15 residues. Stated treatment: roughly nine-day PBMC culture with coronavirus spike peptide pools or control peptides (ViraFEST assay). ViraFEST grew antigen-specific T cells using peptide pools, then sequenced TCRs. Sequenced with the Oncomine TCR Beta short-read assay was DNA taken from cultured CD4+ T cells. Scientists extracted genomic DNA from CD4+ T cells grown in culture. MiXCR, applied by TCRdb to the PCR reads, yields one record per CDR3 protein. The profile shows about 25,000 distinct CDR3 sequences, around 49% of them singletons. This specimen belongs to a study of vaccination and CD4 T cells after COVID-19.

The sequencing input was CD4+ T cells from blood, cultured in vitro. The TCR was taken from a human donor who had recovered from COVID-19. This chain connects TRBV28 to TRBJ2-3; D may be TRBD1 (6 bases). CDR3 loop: CASSPGAEGTDTQYF. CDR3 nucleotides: TGTGCCAGCAGTCCAGGGGCCGAGGGCACAGATACGCAGTATTTT.